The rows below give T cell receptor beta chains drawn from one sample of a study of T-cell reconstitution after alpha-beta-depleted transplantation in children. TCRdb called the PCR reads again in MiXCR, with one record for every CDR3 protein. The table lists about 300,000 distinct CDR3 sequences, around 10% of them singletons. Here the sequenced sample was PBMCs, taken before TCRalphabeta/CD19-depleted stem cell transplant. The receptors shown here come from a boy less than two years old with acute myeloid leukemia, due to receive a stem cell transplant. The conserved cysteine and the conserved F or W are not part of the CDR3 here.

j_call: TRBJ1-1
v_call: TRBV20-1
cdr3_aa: SARKDGNTEAF

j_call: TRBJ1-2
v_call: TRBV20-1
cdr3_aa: SYYGYT

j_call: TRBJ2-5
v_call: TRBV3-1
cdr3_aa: ASSQDRQGGETQY

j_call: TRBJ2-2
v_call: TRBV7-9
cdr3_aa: ASSFHLTGELF

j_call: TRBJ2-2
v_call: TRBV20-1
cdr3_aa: SARVWDRDTGELF

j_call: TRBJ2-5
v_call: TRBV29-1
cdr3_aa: SAARDRVVPTPGNQETQY

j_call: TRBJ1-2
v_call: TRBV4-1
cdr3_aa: ASSQRLPGQGPYGYT

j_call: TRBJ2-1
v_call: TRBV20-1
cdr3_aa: SAFDLNEQF

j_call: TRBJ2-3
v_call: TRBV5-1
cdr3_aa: ASTETPVATDTQY

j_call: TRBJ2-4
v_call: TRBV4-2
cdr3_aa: ASSLPGPPKNIQY

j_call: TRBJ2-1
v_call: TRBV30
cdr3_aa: AWSVGGLAGGRYNEQF

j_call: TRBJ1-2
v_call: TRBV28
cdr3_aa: ASRGLYGYT

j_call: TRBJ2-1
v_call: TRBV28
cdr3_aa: ASGPGGVMTYNEQF

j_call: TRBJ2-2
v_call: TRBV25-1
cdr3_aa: ASSWDIANTGELF

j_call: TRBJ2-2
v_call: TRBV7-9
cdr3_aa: ASSYGTFGGELF

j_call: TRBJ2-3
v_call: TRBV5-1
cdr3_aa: ASSSHLPGQGPTDTQY

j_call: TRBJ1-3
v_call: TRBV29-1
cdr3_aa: SVEGGNTIY

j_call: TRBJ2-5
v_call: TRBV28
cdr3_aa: ASSPGRRDYEETQY

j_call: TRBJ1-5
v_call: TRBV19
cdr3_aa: ASSSRVRQPQH

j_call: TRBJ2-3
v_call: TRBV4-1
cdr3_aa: ASSQGRGPTDTQY

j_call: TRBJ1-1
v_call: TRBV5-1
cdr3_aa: ASSFRQGQGYTEAF

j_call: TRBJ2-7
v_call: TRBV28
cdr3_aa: ASSFPGQGRLGLYEQY

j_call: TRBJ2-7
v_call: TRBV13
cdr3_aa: ASSAPERVNYEQY

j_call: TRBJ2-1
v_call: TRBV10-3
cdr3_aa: AISLLAGGPSYNEQF

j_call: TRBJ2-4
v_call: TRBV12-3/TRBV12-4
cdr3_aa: ASSLNLAGVKNIQY

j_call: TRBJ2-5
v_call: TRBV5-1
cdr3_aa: ASSLNRGQETQY

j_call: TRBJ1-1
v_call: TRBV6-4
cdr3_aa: ASSDPGTGGLRNTEAF

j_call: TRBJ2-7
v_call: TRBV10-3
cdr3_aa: AIQGLAGGGEQY

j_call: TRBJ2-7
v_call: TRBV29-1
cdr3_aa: SVSDRGTTYEQY

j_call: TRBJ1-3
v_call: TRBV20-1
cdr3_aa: SARDYQGGPSRNTIY

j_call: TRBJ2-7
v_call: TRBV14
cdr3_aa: ASSHLNYEQY

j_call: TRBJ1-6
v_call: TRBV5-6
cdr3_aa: ASRAGQLAGNSPLH

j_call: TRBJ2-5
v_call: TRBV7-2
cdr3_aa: ASTRDRGETQY

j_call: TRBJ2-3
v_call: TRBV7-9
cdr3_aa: ASSFTSGGTDTQY

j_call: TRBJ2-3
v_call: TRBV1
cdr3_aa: TSSPTPKEGSTDTQY

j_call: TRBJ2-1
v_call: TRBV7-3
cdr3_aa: ASSLGLAGYNEQF

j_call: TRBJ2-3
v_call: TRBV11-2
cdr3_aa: ASSLFGRTSADTQY

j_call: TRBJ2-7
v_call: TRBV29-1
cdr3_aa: SVEEAGLAGNGEQY

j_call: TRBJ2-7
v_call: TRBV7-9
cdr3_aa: ASSHAYGATGYEQY

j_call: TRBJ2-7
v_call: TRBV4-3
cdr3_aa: ASSQGVAGDPSYEQY

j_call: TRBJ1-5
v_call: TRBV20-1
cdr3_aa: SAFHGSPSQPQH

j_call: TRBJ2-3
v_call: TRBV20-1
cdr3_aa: SVTGGVDTQY

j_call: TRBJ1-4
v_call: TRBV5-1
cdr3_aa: ASSWTGPHEKLF

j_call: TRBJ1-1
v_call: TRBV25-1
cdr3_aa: ASSDSPNTEAF

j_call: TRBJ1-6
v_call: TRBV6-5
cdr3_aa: ASSSRVPGQGNSPLH

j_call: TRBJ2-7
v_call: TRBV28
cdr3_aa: ASSFPRLAGGYEQY

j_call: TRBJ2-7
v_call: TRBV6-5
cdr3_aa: AISYKGTYEQY

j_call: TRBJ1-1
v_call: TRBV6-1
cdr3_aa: ASRNPGQFMNTEAF

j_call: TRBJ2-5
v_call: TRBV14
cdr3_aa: ASSLRGGWETQY

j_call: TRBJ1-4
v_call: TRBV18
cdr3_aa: ASSPPMRGELF

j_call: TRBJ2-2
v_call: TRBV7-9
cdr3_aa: ASSTPGGGIDTGELF

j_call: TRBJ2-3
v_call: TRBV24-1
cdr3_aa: ATSEVGRGTDTQY

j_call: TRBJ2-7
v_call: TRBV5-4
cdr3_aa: ASSSPGLYEQY

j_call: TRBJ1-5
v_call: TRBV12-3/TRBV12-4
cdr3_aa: ASSPIPGTGGAIQPQH

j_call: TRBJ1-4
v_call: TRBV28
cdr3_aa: ASSFGTGLTNEKLF

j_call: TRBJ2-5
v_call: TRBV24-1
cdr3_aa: ATSEQGTGGETQY

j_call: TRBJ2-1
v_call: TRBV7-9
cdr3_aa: AISPGPKQF

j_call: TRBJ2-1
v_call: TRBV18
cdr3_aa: ASSPISGSSYNEQF

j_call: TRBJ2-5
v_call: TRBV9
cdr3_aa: ASSSREGRWETQY